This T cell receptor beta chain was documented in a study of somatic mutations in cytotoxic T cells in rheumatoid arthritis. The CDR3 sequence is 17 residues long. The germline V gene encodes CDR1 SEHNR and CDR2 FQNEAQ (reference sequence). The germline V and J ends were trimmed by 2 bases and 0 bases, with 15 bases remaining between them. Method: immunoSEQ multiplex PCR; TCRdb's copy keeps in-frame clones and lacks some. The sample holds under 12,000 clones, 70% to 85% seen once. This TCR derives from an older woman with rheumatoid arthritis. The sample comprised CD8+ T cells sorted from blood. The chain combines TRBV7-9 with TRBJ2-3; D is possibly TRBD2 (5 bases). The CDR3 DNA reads TGTGCCAGCAGCTTACCTCTTCGAGGGTTTAGCACAGATACGCAGTATTTT. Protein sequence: CASSLPLRGFSTDTQYF.